The 24 T cell receptor beta chains in this list originate from one sample, sequenced in a study of T-cell memory formation after mild COVID-19. TCRdb redid the calling of the 5' RACE reads with MiXCR, one entry per CDR3 protein. The table lists 210,000 or so distinct CDR3 sequences, over 9.5% of them singletons. Sample: PBMCs or a T cell subset sorted from them (not recorded which). The receptor source for this set is a man younger than 35 who had mild COVID-19 (a few samples of this study predate the infection). Cell type and time point are not known.

The chain carries TRBV7-2 and TRBJ1-2; 9 nucleotides match TRBD1. This CDR3 contains 13 residues. Germline loops: CDR1 SGHTA, CDR2 FQGNSA. After removal of 3 bases from V and 5 bases from J, the junction contained 1 base not matched to a gene. CDR3 protein: CASSFGQGYGYTF. CDR3 in DNA: TGTGCCAGCAGCTTTGGACAGGGGTATGGCTACACCTTC.

This clonotype was observed a handful of times. The V call is TRBV7-3, the J call TRBJ2-6; D remains ambiguous. The CDR3 is 15 amino acids. Germline CDR1 SGHTA, CDR2 FQGTGA. V dropped 5 bases and J dropped 2 bases, with 10 bases sitting between them. The CDR3 DNA is TGTGCCAGCAGCGCCAAGGCTGCTGGGGCCAACGTCCTGACTTTC. Its protein product is CASSAKAAGANVLTF.

V is TRBV4-1 and J is TRBJ1-3, with a possible D match to TRBD1 (5 bases). The V and J ends lost 4 bases and 2 bases respectively, with 21 bases between them. Germline V CDR1 and CDR2: MGHRA, YSYEKL. This CDR3 is 18 amino acids long. CDR3 sequence: CASSPWEEGHPTGNTIYF. The CDR3 nucleotides are TGCGCCAGCAGCCCATGGGAGGAGGGGCACCCAACTGGAAACACCATATATTTT.

This chain uses TRBV24-1 with TRBJ1-2; TRBD1 might be the D (5 bases). Per the germline V gene, CDR1 is KGHDR and CDR2 is SFDVKD. Trimming removed 5 bases at V and 1 base at J, with 10 bases between. The CDR3 spans 14 residues. The CDR3, as DNA: TGTGCCACCAGTGCCGGGGGTTTTAACTATGGCTACACCTTC. Translated, it gives CATSAGGFNYGYTF.

The V call is TRBV7-8, the J call TRBJ2-2, with D hard to call. This CDR3 is built from 16 residues. Trimming removed 1 base from V and 3 bases from J, with 12 bases in between. In germline, CDR1 is SGHVS, CDR2 FQNEAQ. The CDR3: CASSLEQSTHTGELFF. CDR3 DNA sequence: TGTGCCAGCAGCTTAGAGCAGAGTACCCACACCGGGGAGCTGTTTTTT.

This clonotype was recorded a few times. This sequence joins TRBV18 and TRBJ1-2; tentatively, D is TRBD1 (6 bases). Trimming took 4 bases from V and 3 from J, leaving 21 bases between them. The CDR3 loop spans 17 amino acids. Germline V gene lookup returns CDR1 KGHSH and CDR2 LQKENI. CDR3 residues: CASSLNRDGPGDYGYTF. The DNA of the CDR3 is TGTGCCAGCTCACTTAATAGGGATGGCCCAGGGGACTATGGCTACACCTTC.

A few counts support this clonotype. The rearrangement uses TRBV7-3 and TRBJ2-3; the match to TRBD2 covers 10 bases. The CDR3 runs to 16 residues. The V segment lost 4 bases and the J segment 1 base; nucleotides outside the gene matches: 5. Per the germline V gene, CDR1 is SGHTA and CDR2 is FQGTGA. CDR3 bases: TGTGCCAGCAGCTCAGCCGGGACTAGCGGCACAGATACGCAGTATTTT. This gives the protein CASSSAGTSGTDTQYF.

The J gene is TRBJ1-5, the V gene TRBV7-2, with D possibly matching TRBD1 (5 bases). The germline CDR1 and CDR2 sequences are SGHTA and FQGNSA. The CDR3 has 14 amino acids. Trimming stripped 7 bases from V and 2 bases from J, with 12 bases between. The DNA of the CDR3 is TGTGCCAGCACCGCTAGCAGGGGCAATCAGCCCCAGCATTTT. Its protein is CASTASRGNQPQHF.

The gene calls are TRBV18 and TRBJ2-4, with D possibly being TRBD1 (6 bases). Trimming removed 0 bases from V and 3 bases from J, with 18 bases in between. Looked up from germline, CDR1 is KGHSH and CDR2 is LQKENI. The CDR3 length is 18 residues. CDR3 sequence reads: CASSPPEWQGLGKNIQYF. CDR3 coding DNA: TGTGCCAGCTCACCACCGGAGTGGCAGGGGTTAGGCAAAAACATTCAGTACTTC.

The V gene is TRBV4-3, the J gene TRBJ2-3; 13 positions match TRBD2. This CDR3 comprises 17 residues. Germline lookup yields CDR1 LGHNA and CDR2 YSLEER. Germline trimming cut 1 base from V and 4 bases from J; bases unmatched to any gene: 5. CDR3 region: CASSQVTSGGAADTQYF. The CDR3 DNA follows: TGCGCCAGCAGCCAAGTAACTAGCGGGGGGGCCGCAGATACGCAGTATTTT.

This clonotype occurred many times. V usage is TRBV12-3 or TRBV12-4 and J usage is TRBJ2-1, with D possibly called TRBD1 or TRBD2 (6 bases each). The V and J ends lost 8 bases and 16 bases respectively, with 21 bases between them. The CDR3 extends over 12 amino acids. In nucleotides, the CDR3 is TGTGCCAGCGAGAACCGGGGGCAGGGTCACTTCTTC. Amino acid sequence: CASENRGQGHFF.

This clonotype was seen a few times. V gene TRBV5-6 combines with J gene TRBJ1-1; 8 positions match TRBD1. Germline V gene lookup returns CDR1 SGHDT and CDR2 YYEEEE. This CDR3 region has 13 residues. Trimming at V came to 4 bases and at J to 8 bases, leaving 7 bases not matched to a gene. The CDR3 DNA is TGTGCCAGCAGCCTCATCGGACAGGGAGAAGCTTTCTTT. Protein sequence: CASSLIGQGEAFF.

This clonotype was seen a handful of times. The J gene is TRBJ2-7, the V gene TRBV20-1; TRBD1 agrees at 8 bases. The CDR3 is 14 amino acids. The trim removed 0 bases at V and 3 bases at J, leaving 4 bases unmatched. Germline assignment: CDR1 DFQATT and CDR2 SNEGSKA (reference sequence). The CDR3 coding sequence is TGCAGTGCTAGAGAGGGACAGGCGGTCTACGAGCAGTACGTC. Translated, it gives CSAREGQAVYEQYV.

This clonotype was counted only a few times. The chain combines TRBV7-2 with TRBJ2-7; D remains unclear. The CDR3 is 13 residues long. Trimming shortened V by 1 base and J by 0 bases, and 4 bases separated the two germline ends. Germline assignment: CDR1 SGHTA and CDR2 FQGNSA. This CDR3 is CASSLGASYEQYV. Written as DNA, the CDR3 is TGTGCCAGCAGCTTAGGGGCCTCCTACGAGCAGTACGTC.

This chain links TRBV7-9 with TRBJ2-3, with D hard to call. Germline CDR1 and CDR2: SEHNR and FQNEAQ (reference sequence). This CDR3 is 12 amino acids long. Trimming cost V 10 bases and J 5 bases, with 13 bases left between them. The CDR3 loop is CATSLFQDTQYF. CDR3 coding DNA: TGTGCCACCTCGTTGTTCCAAGATACGCAGTATTTT.

This rearrangement joins TRBV2 to TRBJ2-5; D not certain. Germline values: CDR1 SNHLY, CDR2 FYNNEI. The V end lost 0 bases, the J end lost 1 base, and 9 bases lay between the germline ends. The CDR3 loop spans 15 amino acids. The CDR3 here is CASSEARTPQETQYF. The CDR3 DNA sequence: TGTGCCAGCAGTGAAGCTAGAACCCCCCAAGAGACCCAGTACTTC.

This clonotype was detected a few times. J is TRBJ1-6 and V is TRBV5-4, with D possibly TRBD1 on 5 matching bases. Trimming cost V 3 bases and J 15 bases, with 19 bases left between them. Looked up from germline, CDR1 is SGHNT and CDR2 is YYREEE (reference sequence). This CDR3 has 14 residues. CDR3 nucleotide sequence: TGTGCCAGCAGCTACGGGACCGAAACCACCCTCCTCCACTTT. Its protein is CASSYGTETTLLHF.

This chain connects TRBV20-1 to TRBJ2-7; weak D call: TRBD2 (5 bases). The germline V gene encodes CDR1 DFQATT and CDR2 SNEGSKA (reference sequence). There are 13 residues in the CDR3. In nucleotides, the CDR3 is TGCAGTGCTAGAGATCCCGGTAGCTGGGAGCAGCACGTC. It yields the protein CSARDPGSWEQHV.

The chain combines TRBV5-1 with TRBJ2-2, with TRBD1 matching 11 bases. Per germline, CDR1 SGHRS and CDR2 YFSETQ. Losses at the gene ends were 4 bases for V and 6 bases for J; bases not matched to a gene: 5. CDR3 size: 15 residues. As DNA, the CDR3 is TGCGCCAGCAGCCTGGACAGGGGGCCCTCCGGGGAGCTGTTTTTT. Protein: CASSLDRGPSGELFF.

The chain carries TRBV20-1 and TRBJ1-5; D might be TRBD1 (5 bases). This CDR3 has 14 amino acids. Trimming stripped 5 bases from V and 6 bases from J, with 17 bases between. Per the germline V gene, CDR1 is DFQATT and CDR2 is SNEGSKA (reference sequence). The CDR3 spells CSAPRADLGQPQHF. CDR3 bases: TGCAGTGCTCCCAGGGCAGACCTCGGTCAGCCCCAGCATTTT.

This clonotype was detected a few times. V usage is TRBV7-2 and J usage is TRBJ2-1; TRBD2 matches at 9 bases. V trimming: 1 base; J trimming: 6 bases; junction bases outside the gene matches: 7. The CDR3 has 16 amino acids. CDR1 and CDR2 from the germline V gene are SGHTA and FQGNSA. This CDR3 reads CASSLVGTSFGNEQFF. CDR3 in DNA: TGTGCCAGCAGCTTAGTGGGGACTAGCTTCGGCAATGAGCAGTTCTTC.

The chain combines TRBV5-1 with TRBJ2-6, with D hard to call. V lost 7 bases, J lost 2 bases, and 7 bases lay in between. This CDR3 has 13 amino acids. Germline assignment: CDR1 SGHRS and CDR2 YFSETQ. CDR3 amino acids: CASRDPGANVLTF. The CDR3 coding sequence is TGCGCCAGCCGCGACCCTGGGGCCAACGTCCTGACTTTC.

In this sample, this clonotype turned up a few times. The chain recombines TRBV7-9 with TRBJ1-5; D perhaps matches TRBD1 (5 bases). This CDR3 comprises 14 residues. V lost 6 bases to trimming and J lost 3 bases, with 12 bases between them. Germline V gene data show CDR1 as SEHNR and CDR2 as FQNEAQ (reference sequence). CDR3 region: CASSITGYNQPQHF. The CDR3 nucleotides are TGTGCCAGCAGTATTACAGGCTACAATCAGCCCCAGCATTTT.

This clonotype occurred a few times. This chain links TRBV7-2 with TRBJ2-7; 7 nucleotides agree with TRBD2. V shed 4 bases and J 3 bases; nucleotides not matched to a gene: 3. The CDR3 spans 13 residues. Germline loops: CDR1 SGHTA, CDR2 FQGNSA. The chain's CDR3 is CASSSGLVYEQYV. The CDR3, as DNA: TGTGCCAGCAGCTCCGGACTAGTCTACGAGCAGTACGTC.